The next 8 T cell receptor beta chains were all read from a single sample in a study of T cells after yellow fever vaccination. TCRdb called the 5' RACE reads again in MiXCR, with one record for every CDR3 protein. The table has about 330,000 distinct CDR3 sequences, 4.1% seen once. Sequencing was performed on PBMCs, taken 5 days after the yellow fever booster vaccination. These receptors came from a man aged 18-30 years who received the YFV17D yellow fever vaccine.

This chain joins TRBV29-1 and TRBJ2-5; TRBD1 agrees at 9 bases. The CDR3 contains 12 residues. Germline assignment: CDR1 SQVTM and CDR2 ANQGSEA. The J segment lost 4 bases and the V segment lost 5 bases, leaving 2 bases of the junction unmatched. The CDR3 nucleotides are TGCAGCGTTATACAGGGGGCAGAGACCCAGTACTTC. This translates into CSVIQGAETQYF.

The rearrangement joins TRBV6-2 or TRBV6-3 to TRBJ2-3, with D uncertain. V was trimmed by 7 bases and J by 2 bases, leaving 16 bases between them. Germline V gene lookup returns CDR1 MNHEY and CDR2 SVGEGT. The CDR3 runs 15 residues. The CDR3 sequence is CASTISRSPTDTQYF. The DNA for the CDR3 is TGTGCCAGCACCATCAGCAGGTCACCCACAGATACGCAGTATTTT.

This clonotype was observed a handful of times. This rearrangement joins TRBV4-2 to TRBJ1-6, with 10 nucleotides matching TRBD1. The V gene end was trimmed by 5 bases and the J gene end by 3 bases; junction bases not matched to a gene: 7. CDR3 size: 17 residues. The germline V gene has CDR1 LGHNA and CDR2 YNFKEQ. The CDR3 region has the DNA TGTGCCAGCAGCGTCCGGGACAGGGGAAACTATAATTCACCCCTCCACTTT. It yields the protein CASSVRDRGNYNSPLHF.

Ten or more counts support this clonotype. This rearrangement joins TRBV12-3 or TRBV12-4 to TRBJ1-2; 9 nucleotides agree with TRBD1. The CDR3 has 13 residues. V gave up 4 bases and J gave up 3 bases; unmatched junction bases: 0. CDR3 loop: CASSWTGDYGYTF. CDR3 DNA: TGTGCCAGCAGTTGGACAGGGGACTATGGCTACACCTTC.

In its sample, this clonotype was seen many times. The CDR3 bases are TGTGCCATTTCACAGGGACGGGCCGGGGAGCTGTTTTTT. Translating it yields CAISQGRAGELFF. This rearrangement joins TRBV10-3 to TRBJ2-2, with TRBD1 as a possible D gene (6 bases). Germline loops: CDR1 ENHRY, CDR2 SYGVKD. CDR3 size: 13 residues. The V gene lost 9 bases and the J gene lost 6 bases, with 14 bases spanning the gap.

This clonotype has ten or more counts. The chain combines TRBV7-2 with TRBJ2-2, with 9 positions matching TRBD1. CDR1 is SGHTA and CDR2 is FQGNSA in the germline V gene. V dropped 4 bases and J dropped 4; count of bases not matched to a gene: 4. The CDR3 sequence is 15 residues long. The CDR3 DNA reads as TGTGCCAGCAGCTGGGACAGGGAGAGCACCGGGGAGCTGTTTTTT. Translation gives CASSWDRESTGELFF.

This clonotype showed up many times. The chain joins TRBV10-2 to TRBJ1-1; D is uncertain. CDR1 WSHSY and CDR2 SAAADI come from the germline V gene. V lost 0 bases to trimming and J lost 4 bases, with 9 bases between them. The CDR3 has 14 amino acids. In DNA form, the CDR3 reads TGCGCCAGCAGTGAGTCTACATCGGGCACTGAAGCTTTCTTT. Protein sequence: CASSESTSGTEAFF.

The V and J genes are TRBV19 and TRBJ1-1; 8 bases match TRBD1. J lost 5 bases, V lost 5 bases, and 7 bases had no gene match. This CDR3 contains 14 residues. Germline V CDR1 and CDR2: LNHDA, SQIVND (reference sequence). In DNA, the CDR3 is TGTGCCAGTAGTCCGGGACAGGCGGGAACTGAAGCTTTCTTT. As protein: CASSPGQAGTEAFF.